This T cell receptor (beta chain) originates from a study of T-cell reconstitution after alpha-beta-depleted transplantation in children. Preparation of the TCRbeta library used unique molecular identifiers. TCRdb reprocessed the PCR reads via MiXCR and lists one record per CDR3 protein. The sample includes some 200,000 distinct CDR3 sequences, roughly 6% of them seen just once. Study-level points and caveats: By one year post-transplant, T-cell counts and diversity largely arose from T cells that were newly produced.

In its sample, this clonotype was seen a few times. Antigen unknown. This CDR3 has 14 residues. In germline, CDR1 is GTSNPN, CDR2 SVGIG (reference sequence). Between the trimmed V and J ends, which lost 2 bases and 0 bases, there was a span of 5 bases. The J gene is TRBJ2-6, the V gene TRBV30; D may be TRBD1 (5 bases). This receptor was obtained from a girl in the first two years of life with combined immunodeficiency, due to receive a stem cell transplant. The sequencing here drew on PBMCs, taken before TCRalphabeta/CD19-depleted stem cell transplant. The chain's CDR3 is CAWSQGSGANVLTF. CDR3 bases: TGTGCCTGGAGTCAGGGCTCTGGGGCCAACGTCCTGACTTTC.